This is a list of T cell receptor beta chains from one sample in a study of long-term antiretroviral therapy in people with HIV. Method: immunoSEQ multiplex PCR; TCRdb's copy keeps in-frame clones and lacks some. The sample has about 19,000 clones, 76% seen once. The sequenced sample was unsorted PBMCs, obtained 0.5 years before starting antiretroviral therapy. The origin of the receptors is a woman aged 45 to 65 with HIV. Each CDR3 is given with its conserved first and last residue. The D gene is left open where the match is weak. For some rows the clone size is stated as once, few or many, or as a class when expanded; others skip it.

j_call,v_call,clone_size,d_call,cdr3_aa,cdr3_nt
TRBJ1-2,TRBV6-1,NA,NA,CASSDVASNYGYTF,TGTGCCAGCAGTGATGTCGCTTCTAACTATGGCTACACCTTC
TRBJ1-4,TRBV15,NA,NA,CATSRGGGTATNEKLFF,TGTGCCACCAGCAGAGGGGGAGGGACGGCAACTAATGAAAAACTGTTTTTT
TRBJ2-1,TRBV18,NA,NA,CASSPPVGSYNEQFF,TGTGCCAGCTCACCACCGGTGGGGTCCTACAATGAGCAGTTCTTC
TRBJ2-5,TRBV27,NA,TRBD1,CASSFDAGGGGETQYF,TGTGCCAGCAGTTTCGATGCAGGGGGCGGAGGGGAGACCCAGTACTTC
TRBJ2-2,TRBV7-2,once,NA,CASSPSRTANTGELFF,TGTGCCAGCAGCCCATCCCGGACGGCGAACACCGGGGAGCTGTTTTTT
TRBJ2-5,TRBV29-1,NA,TRBD2,CSAMTSGGQETQYF,TGCAGCGCGATGACTAGCGGGGGCCAAGAGACCCAGTACTTC
TRBJ1-5,TRBV6-6,NA,NA,CASSRTTVSNQPQHF,TGTGCCAGCAGTCGGACGACTGTGAGCAATCAGCCCCAGCATTTT
TRBJ1-1,TRBV7-9,NA,NA,CASSLTRDTNTEAFF,TGTGCCAGCAGCTTGACCCGGGACACGAACACTGAAGCTTTCTTT
TRBJ2-3,TRBV2,NA,TRBD2,CASSEVGAGVKQGDTQYF,TGTGCCAGCAGTGAAGTGGGAGCGGGAGTAAAACAAGGAGATACGCAGTATTTT
TRBJ2-5,TRBV30,NA,TRBD2,CAWSVLGAGGLETQYF,TGTGCCTGGAGTGTACTTGGAGCGGGGGGGCTAGAGACCCAGTACTTC
TRBJ1-3,TRBV5-1,NA,TRBD1,CASRGPGTGGADGNTIYF,TGCGCCAGCAGGGGCCCCGGGACAGGGGGCGCCGATGGAAACACCATATATTTT
TRBJ2-7,TRBV5-6,NA,NA,CASSLIQGYEQYF,TGTGCCAGCAGCTTGATACAGGGCTACGAGCAGTACTTC
TRBJ1-2,TRBV4-2,few,NA,CASSPQRNTNYGYTF,TGTGCCAGCAGTCCCCAACGCAATACTAACTATGGCTACACCTTC
TRBJ1-2,TRBV15,few,NA,CATSRDAGSEDLFF,TGTGCCACCAGCAGAGATGCCGGTTCGGAGGATCTCTTCTTC
TRBJ2-7,TRBV9,NA,NA,CASSVGGISYEQYF,TGTGCCAGCAGCGTAGGGGGAATCTCCTACGAGCAGTACTTC
TRBJ2-1,TRBV30,once,TRBD1,CAWSKGQGLSEQFF,TGTGCCTGGAGTAAGGGACAGGGTTTATCTGAGCAGTTCTTC
TRBJ1-1,TRBV6-5,NA,NA,CASSRQVNTEAFF,TGTGCCAGCAGTCGACAGGTGAACACTGAAGCTTTCTTT
TRBJ2-5,TRBV4-1,NA,TRBD2,CASRLAGGLQETQYF,TGCGCCAGCAGGCTAGCGGGGGGTCTCCAAGAGACCCAGTACTTC
TRBJ2-2,TRBV2,NA,TRBD1,CASSSGQPTGELFF,TGTGCCAGCAGCTCGGGACAGCCCACCGGGGAGCTGTTTTTT
TRBJ2-3,TRBV5-6,NA,TRBD2,CASSGGLALVDTQYF,TGTGCCAGCAGCGGCGGACTAGCCCTGGTAGATACGCAGTATTTT
TRBJ1-5,TRBV7-2,NA,NA,CASSLTGSNQPQHF,TGTGCCAGCAGCCTAACAGGAAGCAATCAGCCCCAGCATTTT
TRBJ2-5,TRBV6-5,few,TRBD2,CASGLAEETQYF,TGTGCCAGTGGACTAGCGGAAGAGACCCAGTACTTC
TRBJ2-3,TRBV14,once,NA,CASSQRSGPTDTQYF,TGTGCCAGCAGCCAACGTAGCGGACCCACAGATACGCAGTATTTT
TRBJ2-7,TRBV5-4,NA,NA,CASSYGQGVYYEQYF,TGTGCCAGCAGCTATGGGCAGGGTGTGTACTACGAGCAGTACTTC
TRBJ1-2,TRBV27,NA,TRBD1,CASSLEHPGTGDYGYTF,TGTGCCAGCAGTTTAGAACATCCCGGGACAGGGGACTATGGCTACACCTTC
TRBJ1-2,TRBV30,NA,NA,CAWGNGNYGYTF,TGTGCCTGGGGGAATGGAAACTATGGCTACACCTTC
TRBJ2-3,TRBV2,NA,NA,CASSLAGASTDTQYF,TGTGCCAGCAGTCTAGCAGGGGCGAGCACAGATACGCAGTATTTT
TRBJ2-2,TRBV27,few,NA,CASTRTKTGELFF,TGTGCCAGCACCCGGACTAAAACCGGGGAGCTGTTTTTT
TRBJ2-7,TRBV10-1,NA,TRBD1,CASSEGGWVEQYF,TGCGCCAGCAGTGAAGGGGGCTGGGTCGAGCAGTACTTC
TRBJ1-5,TRBV4-1,few,NA,CASSQEQGRGQPQHF,TGCGCCAGCAGCCAAGAACAGGGCAGGGGCCAGCCCCAGCATTTT
TRBJ1-1,TRBV6-1,NA,NA,CASYHTGRTEAFF,TGTGCCAGCTATCACACCGGAAGGACTGAAGCTTTCTTT
TRBJ2-5,TRBV11-3,NA,TRBD2,CASSGRGDQETQYF,TGTGCCAGCAGCGGGCGGGGGGACCAAGAGACCCAGTACTTC
TRBJ2-7,TRBV7-7,NA,TRBD1,CASSPRQGSYEQYF,TGTGCCAGCAGCCCCCGACAGGGGAGCTACGAGCAGTACTTC
TRBJ1-5,TRBV18,NA,NA,CASSSGSQPQHF,TGTGCCAGCTCATCGGGGAGCCAGCCCCAGCATTTT
TRBJ1-2,TRBV5-6,NA,NA,CASSRTLGYGYTF,TGTGCCAGCAGTCGGACGCTCGGGTATGGCTACACCTTC
TRBJ1-1,TRBV2,NA,NA,CASRMKQANTEAFF,TGTGCCAGCCGAATGAAACAGGCGAACACTGAAGCTTTCTTT
TRBJ2-7,TRBV5-1,NA,NA,CASSRGTAYEQYF,TGCGCCAGCAGCCGTGGGACGGCCTACGAGCAGTACTTC
TRBJ2-6,TRBV7-3,NA,NA,CASSLIGPSGANVLTF,TGTGCCAGCAGCTTAATAGGGCCCTCTGGGGCCAACGTCCTGACTTTC
TRBJ2-3,TRBV11-2,once,TRBD2,CASSFSGGSDTQYF,TGTGCCAGCAGCTTTAGCGGGGGGTCAGATACGCAGTATTTT
TRBJ1-2,TRBV4-2,NA,NA,CASSQGDSTFYGYTF,TGTGCCAGCAGCCAGGGGGACTCAACTTTTTATGGCTACACCTTC
TRBJ2-5,TRBV7-9,NA,TRBD2,CASSRSGGGETQYF,TGTGCCAGCAGCCGTAGCGGGGGAGGAGAGACCCAGTACTTC
TRBJ2-3,TRBV5-1,NA,NA,CASSSQTGSTDTQYF,TGCGCCAGCAGCTCTCAGACAGGAAGCACAGATACGCAGTATTTT